The present T cell receptor beta chain was sequenced within a study of T-cell memory formation after mild COVID-19. The CDR3 has 16 amino acids. V gave up 2 bases and J gave up 0 bases, with 12 bases separating them. In TCRdb, the 5' RACE reads were re-called with MiXCR into one record per CDR3 protein. The sample carries approximately 150,000 distinct CDR3 sequences, 15% to 20% recorded once. This clonotype was picked up a small number of times. This clonotype was obtained from an adult woman who had mild COVID-19 (a few samples of this study predate the infection). Cell type and time point are not known. The chain is built from TRBV12-3 or TRBV12-4 and TRBJ2-3, with D hard to call. What was sequenced was PBMCs or a T cell subset sorted from them (not recorded which). CDR3 sequence reads: CASSLRRFQSTDTQYF. The CDR3 region has the DNA TGTGCCAGCAGTTTAAGACGGTTTCAAAGCACAGATACGCAGTATTTT.